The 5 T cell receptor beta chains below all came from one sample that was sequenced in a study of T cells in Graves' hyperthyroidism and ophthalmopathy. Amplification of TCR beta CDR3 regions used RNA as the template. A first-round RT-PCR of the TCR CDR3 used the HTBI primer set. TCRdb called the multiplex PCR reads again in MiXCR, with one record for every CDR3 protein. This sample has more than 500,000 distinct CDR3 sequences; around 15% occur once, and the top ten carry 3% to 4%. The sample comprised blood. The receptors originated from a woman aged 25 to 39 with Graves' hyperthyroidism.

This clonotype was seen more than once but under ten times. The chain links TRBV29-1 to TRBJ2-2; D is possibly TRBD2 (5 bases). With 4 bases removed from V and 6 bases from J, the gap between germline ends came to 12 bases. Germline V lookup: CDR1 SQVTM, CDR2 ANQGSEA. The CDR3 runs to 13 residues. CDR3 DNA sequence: TGCAGCGTTGTGAATCGGACTGCCGGGGAGCTGTTTTTT. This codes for CSVVNRTAGELFF.

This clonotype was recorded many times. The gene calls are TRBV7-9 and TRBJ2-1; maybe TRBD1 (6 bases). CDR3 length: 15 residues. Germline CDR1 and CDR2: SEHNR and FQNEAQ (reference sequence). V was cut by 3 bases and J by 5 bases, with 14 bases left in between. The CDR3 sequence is CASSFYRDFHNEQFF. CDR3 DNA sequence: TGTGCCAGCAGCTTCTACAGGGATTTCCACAATGAGCAGTTCTTC.

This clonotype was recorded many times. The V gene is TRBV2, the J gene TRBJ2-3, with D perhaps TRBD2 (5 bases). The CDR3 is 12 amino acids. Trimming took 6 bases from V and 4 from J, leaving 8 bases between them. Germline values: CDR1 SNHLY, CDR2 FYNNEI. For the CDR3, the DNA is TGTGCCAGCAGATTAGCGTCAGATACGCAGTATTTT. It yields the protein CASRLASDTQYF.

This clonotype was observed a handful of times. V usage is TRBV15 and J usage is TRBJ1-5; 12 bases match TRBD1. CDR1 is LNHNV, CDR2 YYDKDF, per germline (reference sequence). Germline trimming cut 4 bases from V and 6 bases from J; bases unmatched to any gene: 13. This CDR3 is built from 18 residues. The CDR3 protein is CATSNRDRGRQFGQPQHF. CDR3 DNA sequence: TGTGCCACCAGCAACCGGGACAGGGGGCGGCAGTTCGGTCAGCCCCAGCATTTT. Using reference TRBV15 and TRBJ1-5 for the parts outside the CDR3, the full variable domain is DAMVIQNPRYQVTQFGKPVTLSCSQTLNHNVMYWYQQKSSQAPKLLFHYYDKDFNNEADTPDNFQSRRPNTSFCFLDIRSPGLGDTAMYLCATSNRDRGRQFGQPQHFGDGTRLSIL.

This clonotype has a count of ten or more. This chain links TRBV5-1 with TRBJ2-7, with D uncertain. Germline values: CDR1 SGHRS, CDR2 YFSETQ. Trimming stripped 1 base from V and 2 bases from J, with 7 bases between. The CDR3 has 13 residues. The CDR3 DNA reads TGCGCCAGCAGCTTGTCTTCAGCCTACGAGCAGTACTTC. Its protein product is CASSLSSAYEQYF.